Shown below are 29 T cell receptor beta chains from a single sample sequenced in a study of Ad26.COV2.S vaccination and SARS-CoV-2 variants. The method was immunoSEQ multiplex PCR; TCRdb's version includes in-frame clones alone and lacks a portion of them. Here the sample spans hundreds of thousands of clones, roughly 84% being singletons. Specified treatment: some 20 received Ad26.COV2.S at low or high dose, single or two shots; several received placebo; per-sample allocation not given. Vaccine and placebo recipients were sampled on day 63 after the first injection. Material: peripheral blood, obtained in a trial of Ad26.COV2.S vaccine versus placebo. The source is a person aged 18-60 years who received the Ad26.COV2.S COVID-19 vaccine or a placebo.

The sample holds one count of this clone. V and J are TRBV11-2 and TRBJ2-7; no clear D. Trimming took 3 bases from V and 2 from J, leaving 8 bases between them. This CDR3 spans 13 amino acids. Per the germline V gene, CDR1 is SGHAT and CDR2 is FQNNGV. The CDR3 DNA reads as TGTGCCAGCAGCTTGCCCGCCCCCTACGAGCAGTACTTC. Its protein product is CASSLPAPYEQYF.

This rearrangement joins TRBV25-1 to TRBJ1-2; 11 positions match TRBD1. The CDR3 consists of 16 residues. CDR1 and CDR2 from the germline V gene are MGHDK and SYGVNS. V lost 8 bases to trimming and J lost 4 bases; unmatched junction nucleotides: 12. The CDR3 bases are TGTGCCAGCGGATCTGAACGGACAGGGGGCATCTATGGCTACACCTTC. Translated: CASGSERTGGIYGYTF.

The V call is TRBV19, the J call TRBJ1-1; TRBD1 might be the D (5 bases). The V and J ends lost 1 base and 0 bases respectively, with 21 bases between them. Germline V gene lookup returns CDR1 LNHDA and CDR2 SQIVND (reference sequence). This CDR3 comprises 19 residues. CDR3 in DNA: TGTGCCAGTAGTATAGTACCCCCAGGGTCGGGTTACATGAACACTGAAGCTTTCTTT. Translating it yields CASSIVPPGSGYMNTEAFF.

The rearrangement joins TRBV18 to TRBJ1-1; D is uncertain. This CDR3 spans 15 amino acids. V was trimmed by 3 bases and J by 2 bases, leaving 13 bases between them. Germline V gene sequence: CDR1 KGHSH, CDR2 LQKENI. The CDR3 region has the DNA TGTGCCAGCTCACCGCCCGTGAGACCTAACACTGAAGCTTTCTTT. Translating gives CASSPPVRPNTEAFF.

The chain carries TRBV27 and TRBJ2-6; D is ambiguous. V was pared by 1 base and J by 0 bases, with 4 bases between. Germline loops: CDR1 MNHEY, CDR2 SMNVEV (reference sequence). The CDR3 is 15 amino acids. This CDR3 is CASSLWSSGANVLTF. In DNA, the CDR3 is TGTGCCAGCAGTTTATGGAGCTCTGGGGCCAACGTCCTGACTTTC.

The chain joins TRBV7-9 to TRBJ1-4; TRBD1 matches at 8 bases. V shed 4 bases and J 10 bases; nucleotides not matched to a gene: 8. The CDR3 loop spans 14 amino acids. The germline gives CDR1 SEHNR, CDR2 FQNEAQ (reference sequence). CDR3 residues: CASSSDRDLRKLFF. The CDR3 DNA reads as TGTGCCAGCAGCTCGGACAGGGATTTGAGAAAACTGTTTTTT. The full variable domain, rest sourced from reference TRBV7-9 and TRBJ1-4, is DTGVSQNPRHKITKRGQNVTFRCDPISEHNRLYWYRQTLGQGPEFLTYFQNEAQLEKSRLLSDRFSAERPKGSFSTLEIQRTEQGDSAMYLCASSSDRDLRKLFFGSGTQLSVL.

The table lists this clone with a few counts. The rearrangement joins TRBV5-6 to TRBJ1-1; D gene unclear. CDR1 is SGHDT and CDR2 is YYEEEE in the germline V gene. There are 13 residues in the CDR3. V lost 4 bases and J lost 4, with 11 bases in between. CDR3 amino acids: CASSPSDFTEAFF. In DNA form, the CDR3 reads TGTGCCAGCAGCCCCTCTGATTTCACTGAAGCTTTCTTT.

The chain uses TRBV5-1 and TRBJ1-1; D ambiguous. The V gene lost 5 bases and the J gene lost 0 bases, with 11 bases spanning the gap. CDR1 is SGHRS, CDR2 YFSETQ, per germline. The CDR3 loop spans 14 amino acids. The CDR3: CASSQFAVNTEAFF. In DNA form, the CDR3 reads TGCGCCAGCAGTCAATTTGCGGTGAACACTGAAGCTTTCTTT.

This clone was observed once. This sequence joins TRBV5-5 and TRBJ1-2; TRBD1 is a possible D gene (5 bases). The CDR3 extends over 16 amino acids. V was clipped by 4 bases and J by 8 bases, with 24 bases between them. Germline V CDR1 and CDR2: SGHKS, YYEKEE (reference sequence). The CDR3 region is CASSPPTQGIFMGYTF. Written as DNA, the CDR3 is TGTGCCAGCAGCCCCCCCACGCAGGGTATTTTTATGGGCTACACCTTC.

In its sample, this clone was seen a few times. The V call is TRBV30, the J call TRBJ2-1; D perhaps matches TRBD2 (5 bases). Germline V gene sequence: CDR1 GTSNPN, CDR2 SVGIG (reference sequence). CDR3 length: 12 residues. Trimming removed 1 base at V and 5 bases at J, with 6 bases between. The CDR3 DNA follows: TGTGCCTGGAGTGGGCGGGACAATGAGCAGTTCTTC. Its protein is CAWSGRDNEQFF.

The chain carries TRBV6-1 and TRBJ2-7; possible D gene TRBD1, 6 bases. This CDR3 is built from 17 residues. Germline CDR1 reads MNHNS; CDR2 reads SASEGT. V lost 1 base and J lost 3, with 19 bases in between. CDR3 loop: CASSEEIWQGSLYEQYF. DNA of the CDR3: TGTGCCAGCAGTGAAGAGATTTGGCAGGGGTCCCTCTACGAGCAGTACTTC.

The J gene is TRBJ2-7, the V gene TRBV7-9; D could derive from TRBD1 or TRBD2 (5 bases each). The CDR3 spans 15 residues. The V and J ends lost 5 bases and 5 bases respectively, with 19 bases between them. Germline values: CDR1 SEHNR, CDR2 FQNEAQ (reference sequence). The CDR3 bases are TGTGCCAGCAGCCTCCGGGACGGGATTGGGGACGAGCAGTACTTC. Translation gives CASSLRDGIGDEQYF.

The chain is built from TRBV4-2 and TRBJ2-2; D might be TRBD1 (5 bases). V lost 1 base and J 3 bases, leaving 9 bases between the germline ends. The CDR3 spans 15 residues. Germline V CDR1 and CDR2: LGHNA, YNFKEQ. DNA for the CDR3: TGTGCCAGCAGCCAAGGAGAAGGGGACACCGGGGAGCTGTTTTTT. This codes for CASSQGEGDTGELFF.

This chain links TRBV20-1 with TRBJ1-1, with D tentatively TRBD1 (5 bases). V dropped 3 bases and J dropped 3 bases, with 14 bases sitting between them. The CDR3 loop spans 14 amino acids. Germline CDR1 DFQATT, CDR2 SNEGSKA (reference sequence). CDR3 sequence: CSASIFGGDTEAFF. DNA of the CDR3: TGCAGTGCTAGTATTTTTGGGGGGGACACTGAAGCTTTCTTT.

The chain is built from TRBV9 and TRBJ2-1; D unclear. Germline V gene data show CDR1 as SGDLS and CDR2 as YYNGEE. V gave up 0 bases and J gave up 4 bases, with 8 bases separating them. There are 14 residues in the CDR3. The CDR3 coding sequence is TGTGCCAGCAGCGTAGATCCCGAATACAATGAGCAGTTCTTC. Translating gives CASSVDPEYNEQFF.

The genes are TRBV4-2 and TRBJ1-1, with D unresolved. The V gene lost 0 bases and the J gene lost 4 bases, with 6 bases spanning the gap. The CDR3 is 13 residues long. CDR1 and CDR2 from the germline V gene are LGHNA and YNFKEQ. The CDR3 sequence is CASSQDTSTEAFF. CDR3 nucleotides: TGTGCCAGCAGCCAAGACACCAGCACTGAAGCTTTCTTT.

The CDR3, as DNA: TGTGCCAGCAGCGTCCGGGACTCTCAAGCTGAGACCCAGTACTTC. Its protein is CASSVRDSQAETQYF. The V and J genes are TRBV9 and TRBJ2-5; D is possibly TRBD2 (6 bases). The CDR3 is 15 residues long. Germline V gene sequence: CDR1 SGDLS, CDR2 YYNGEE. V lost 2 bases and J lost 5, with 16 bases in between.

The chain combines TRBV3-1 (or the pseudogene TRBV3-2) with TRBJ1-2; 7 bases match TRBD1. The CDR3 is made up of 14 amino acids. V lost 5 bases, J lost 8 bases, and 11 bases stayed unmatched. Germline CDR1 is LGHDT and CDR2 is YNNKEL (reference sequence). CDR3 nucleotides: TGTGCCAGCAGCTCGTTCGACAGGGATACAGGCTACACCTTC. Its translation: CASSSFDRDTGYTF.

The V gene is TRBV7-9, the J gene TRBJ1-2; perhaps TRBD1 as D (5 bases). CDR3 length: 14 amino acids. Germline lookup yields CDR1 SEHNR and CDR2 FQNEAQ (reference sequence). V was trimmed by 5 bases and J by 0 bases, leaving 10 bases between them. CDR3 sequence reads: CASSVQDSNYGYTF. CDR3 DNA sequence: TGTGCCAGCAGCGTACAGGATTCTAACTATGGCTACACCTTC.

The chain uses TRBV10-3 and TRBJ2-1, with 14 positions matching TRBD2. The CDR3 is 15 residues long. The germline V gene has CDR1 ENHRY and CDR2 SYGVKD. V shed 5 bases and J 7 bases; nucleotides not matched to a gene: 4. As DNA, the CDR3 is TGTGCCATCAGTACGACTAGCGGGGGGGTTAATGAGCAGTTCTTC. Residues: CAISTTSGGVNEQFF.

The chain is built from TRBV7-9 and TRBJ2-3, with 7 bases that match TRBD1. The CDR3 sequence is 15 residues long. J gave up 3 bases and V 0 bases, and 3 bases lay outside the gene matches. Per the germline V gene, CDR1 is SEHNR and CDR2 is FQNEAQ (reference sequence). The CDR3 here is CASSLAGQLTDTQYF. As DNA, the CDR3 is TGTGCCAGCAGCTTAGCGGGACAGCTTACAGATACGCAGTATTTT.

The DNA for the CDR3 is TGTGCCAGCAGCCAAGATATAGGGGTATTGAACACTGAAGCTTTCTTT. This encodes CASSQDIGVLNTEAFF. This chain connects TRBV4-2 to TRBJ1-1, with D perhaps TRBD1 (5 bases). Trimming removed 0 bases at V and 0 bases at J, with 11 bases between. Germline V gives CDR1 LGHNA, CDR2 YNFKEQ. The CDR3 contains 16 residues.

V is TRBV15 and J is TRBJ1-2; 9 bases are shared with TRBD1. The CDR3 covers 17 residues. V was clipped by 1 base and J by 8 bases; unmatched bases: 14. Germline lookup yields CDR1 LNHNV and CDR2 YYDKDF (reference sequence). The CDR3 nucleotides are TGTGCCACCAGCAGAGCGATACAGGGGACAGGGTCCAAAGGCTACACCTTC. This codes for CATSRAIQGTGSKGYTF.

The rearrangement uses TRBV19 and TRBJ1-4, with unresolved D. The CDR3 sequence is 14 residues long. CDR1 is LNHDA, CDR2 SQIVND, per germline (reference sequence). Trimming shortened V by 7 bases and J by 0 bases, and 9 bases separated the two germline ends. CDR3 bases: TGTGCCAGTAAGATGATGCCAACTAATGAAAAACTGTTTTTT. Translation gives CASKMMPTNEKLFF.

The CDR3 DNA sequence: TGTGCCAGTGGGGGACTAGCGTTGAACACCGGGGAGCTGTTTTTT. Its translation is CASGGLALNTGELFF. The J gene is TRBJ2-2, the V gene TRBV19, with TRBD2 identical over 10 bases. Trimming cost V 8 bases and J 1 base; bases outside gene matches: 4. Germline CDR1 and CDR2: LNHDA and SQIVND (reference sequence). This CDR3 has 15 amino acids.

CDR3 in amino acids: CASSLTAGSHEQYF. CDR3 coding DNA: TGTGCCAGCAGCTTAACTGCGGGCAGTCACGAGCAGTACTTC. The chain has TRBV7-3 and TRBJ2-7; TRBD2 is a possible D gene (5 bases). The germline V gene has CDR1 SGHTA and CDR2 FQGTGA. This CDR3 has 14 residues. V lost 0 bases and J lost 5, with 11 bases in between.

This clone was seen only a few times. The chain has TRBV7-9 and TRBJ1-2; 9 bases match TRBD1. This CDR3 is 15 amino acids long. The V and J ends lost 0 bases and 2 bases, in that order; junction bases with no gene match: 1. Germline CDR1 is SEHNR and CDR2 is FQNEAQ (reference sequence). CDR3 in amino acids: CASSLAGTGNYGYTF. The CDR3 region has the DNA TGTGCCAGCAGCTTAGCCGGGACAGGGAACTATGGCTACACCTTC.

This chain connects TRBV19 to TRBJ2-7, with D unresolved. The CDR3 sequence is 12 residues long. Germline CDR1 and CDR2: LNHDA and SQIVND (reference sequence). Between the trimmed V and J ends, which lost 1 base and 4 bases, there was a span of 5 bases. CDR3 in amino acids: CASSIGEYEQYF. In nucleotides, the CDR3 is TGTGCCAGTAGTATAGGAGAATACGAGCAGTACTTC.

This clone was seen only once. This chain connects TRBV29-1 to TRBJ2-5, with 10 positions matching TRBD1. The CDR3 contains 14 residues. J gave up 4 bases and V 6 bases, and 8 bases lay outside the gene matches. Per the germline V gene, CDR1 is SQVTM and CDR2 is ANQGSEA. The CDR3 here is CSVVHGQGGETQYF. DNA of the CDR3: TGCAGCGTCGTCCATGGACAGGGGGGAGAGACCCAGTACTTC.